The 9 T cell receptor beta chains below all came from one sample that was sequenced in a study of PD-1 blockade in mismatch repair-deficient tumors (dated 2017 in TCRdb). The library came from the immunoSEQ multiplex PCR assay. TCRdb retrieved this table from immuneACCESS and kept in-frame rearrangements only. Not all clones are present; in checked studies, unresolved V genes account for under half, and no reason is known for the remainder. For this sample there are about 120,000 clones; about 86% appear just once. In total, the top ten clones hold approximately 13% of the sample. Sequenced material: peripheral blood, taken 44 weeks after starting pembrolizumab. The receptors were gathered from an adult with mismatch repair-deficient cancer.

The genes are TRBV27 and TRBJ2-3; tentative D call: TRBD2 (5 bases). V gave up 6 bases and J gave up 4 bases, with 17 bases separating them. The CDR3 runs to 15 residues. Germline CDR1 MNHEY, CDR2 SMNVEV (reference sequence). CDR3 sequence (DNA): TGTGCCAGCAGCCCCTCTCGCGGTAGCGCAGATACGCAGTATTTT. This gives the protein CASSPSRGSADTQYF.

The CDR3 loop is CATRGGRADTGELFF. The CDR3, as DNA: TGCGCCACACGTGGCGGGAGGGCCGACACCGGGGAGCTGTTTTTT. The chain has TRBV5-1 and TRBJ2-2, with 9 bases matching TRBD2. Germline trimming cut 9 bases from V and 3 bases from J; bases unmatched to any gene: 9. The CDR3 consists of 15 residues. Germline loops: CDR1 SGHRS, CDR2 YFSETQ.

A single count supports this clone. The V call is TRBV27, the J call TRBJ2-1; TRBD2 is a possible D gene (5 bases). The CDR3 is 14 residues long. CDR1 is MNHEY and CDR2 is SMNVEV in the germline V gene (reference sequence). Trimming left V 2 bases short and J 7 bases short, with 12 bases between. The CDR3 is CASSLTGWVNEQFF. Here the CDR3 DNA reads TGTGCCAGCAGTTTAACGGGATGGGTTAATGAGCAGTTCTTC.

The sample holds a few counts of this clone. The CDR3 bases are TGTGCTAGTGGTTTGGTACGATTTTCGAACACCGGGGAGCTGTTTTTT. Its protein is CASGLVRFSNTGELFF. V is TRBV12-5 and J is TRBJ2-2; D not resolved. The CDR3 has 16 amino acids. The germline CDR1 and CDR2 sequences are LGHNT and FRNRAP. V was clipped by 0 bases and J by 0 bases, with 8 bases between them.

The chain is built from TRBV6-1 and TRBJ2-1; TRBD2 matches 7 bases. CDR3 length: 14 amino acids. CDR1 and CDR2 (germline): MNHNS, SASEGT. The trim removed 8 bases at V and 4 bases at J, leaving 8 bases unmatched. The CDR3 bases are TGTGCCAGCCTTGGGGGGGTACCTTACAATGAGCAGTTCTTC. It translates to CASLGGVPYNEQFF.

This clone has just one count. The chain has TRBV7-9 and TRBJ2-2; D possibly corresponds to TRBD2 (6 bases). This CDR3 contains 15 residues. Germline CDR1 is SEHNR and CDR2 is FQNEAQ (reference sequence). With 3 bases removed from V and 0 bases from J, the gap between germline ends came to 8 bases. For the CDR3, the DNA is TGTGCCAGCAGCTTGGCTAGCGCGAACACCGGGGAGCTGTTTTTT. It specifies CASSLASANTGELFF.

The chain couples TRBV6-5 to TRBJ2-5; D possibly corresponds to TRBD1 (6 bases). Germline V gene lookup returns CDR1 MNHEY and CDR2 SVGAGI. The CDR3 sequence is 14 residues long. The germline V and J ends were trimmed by 4 bases and 5 bases, with 14 bases remaining between them. CDR3 in amino acids: CASSFTGSEETQYF. The CDR3 region has the DNA TGTGCCAGCAGTTTCACAGGGAGTGAGGAGACCCAGTACTTC.

The J gene is TRBJ1-2, the V gene TRBV5-1; D gene uncertain. Trimming took 1 base from V and 1 from J, leaving 8 bases between them. CDR1 and CDR2 from the germline V gene are SGHRS and YFSETQ. The CDR3 is 14 amino acids. CDR3 coding DNA: TGCGCCAGCAGCTTGCTCCCCAATAACTATGGCTACACCTTC. It specifies CASSLLPNNYGYTF.

This clone was seen just once. CDR3 sequence: CASSGLTGTGDSYEQYF. The CDR3 nucleotides read TGTGCCAGCAGTGGCCTCACCGGGACAGGGGACTCCTACGAGCAGTACTTC. The J gene is TRBJ2-7, the V gene TRBV25-1; 10 bases are a match to TRBD1. V gave up 4 bases and J gave up 0 bases; unmatched junction bases: 9. The CDR3 is 17 residues long. Germline values: CDR1 MGHDK, CDR2 SYGVNS.